This T cell receptor (beta chain) is drawn from a study of chemoradiotherapy in HPV16-positive cancers. Study-wide context: A couple of HPV16-positive patients' cells yielded candidate HPV-specific clones and common motifs.

Of note for this clone: Antigen specificity is unknown.

Method: immunoSEQ multiplex PCR; TCRdb's copy keeps in-frame clones and lacks some. The sample lists fewer than 40,000 clones; roughly 90% were seen once. General observations from the study: Non-HPV-specific T cells did not expand in tumors during treatment, whereas candidate HPV-specific clones and E7-related motifs did. For HPV16-positive patients, expanding HPV-responsive T cells associated with longer recurrence-free survival. HPV-specific T cells were functionally defined from only a couple of HPV16-positive patients.

CDR1 and CDR2 (germline): SGHRS, YFSETQ. The CDR3 has 16 amino acids. Trimming at V came to 0 bases and at J to 7 bases, leaving 9 bases not matched to a gene. The chain couples TRBV5-1 to TRBJ1-2; 10 bases line up with TRBD1. Source: blood, taken from a patient who underwent chemoradiotherapy. The clonotype originates from a human donor with HPV-associated anogenital cancer. Here the CDR3 reads CASSLGFRDRGVGYTF. DNA of the CDR3: TGCGCCAGCAGCTTGGGTTTCCGGGACAGGGGTGTTGGCTACACCTTC.